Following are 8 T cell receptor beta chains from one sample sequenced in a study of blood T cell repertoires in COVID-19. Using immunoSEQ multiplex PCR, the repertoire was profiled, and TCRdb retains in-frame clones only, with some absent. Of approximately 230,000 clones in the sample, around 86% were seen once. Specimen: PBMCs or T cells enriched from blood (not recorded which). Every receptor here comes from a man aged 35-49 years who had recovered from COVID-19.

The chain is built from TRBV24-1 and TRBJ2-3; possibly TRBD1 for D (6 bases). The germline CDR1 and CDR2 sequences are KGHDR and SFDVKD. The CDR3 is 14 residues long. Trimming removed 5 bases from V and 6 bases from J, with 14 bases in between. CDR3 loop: CATSVSQGSDTQYF. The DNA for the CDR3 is TGTGCCACCAGTGTCTCACAGGGTTCGGATACGCAGTATTTT.

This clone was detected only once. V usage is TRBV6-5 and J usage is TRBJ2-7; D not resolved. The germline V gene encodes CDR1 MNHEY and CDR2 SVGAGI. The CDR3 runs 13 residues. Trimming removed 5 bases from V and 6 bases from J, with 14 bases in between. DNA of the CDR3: TGTGCCAGCAGTCCTCTACGATCTTCCGAGCAGTACTTC. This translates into CASSPLRSSEQYF.

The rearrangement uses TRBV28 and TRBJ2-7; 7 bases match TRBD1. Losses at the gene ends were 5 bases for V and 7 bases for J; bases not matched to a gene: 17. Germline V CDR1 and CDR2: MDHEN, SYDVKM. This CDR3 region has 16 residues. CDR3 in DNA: TGTGCCAGCAGTCCTACAGGGGCGCCCCTTTCCAGAGAGCAGTACTTC. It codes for CASSPTGAPLSREQYF.

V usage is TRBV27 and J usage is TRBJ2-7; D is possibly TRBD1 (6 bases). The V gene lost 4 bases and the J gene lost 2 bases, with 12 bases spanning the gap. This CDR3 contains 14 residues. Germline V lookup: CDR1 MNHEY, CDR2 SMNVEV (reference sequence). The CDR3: CASSSPRTAYEQYF. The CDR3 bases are TGTGCCAGCAGTTCACCTAGGACAGCCTACGAGCAGTACTTC.

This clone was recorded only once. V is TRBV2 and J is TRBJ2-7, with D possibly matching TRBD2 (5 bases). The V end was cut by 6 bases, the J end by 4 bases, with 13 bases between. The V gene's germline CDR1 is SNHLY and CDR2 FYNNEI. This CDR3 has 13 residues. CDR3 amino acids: CASREANPYEQYF. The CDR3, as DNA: TGTGCCAGCAGGGAGGCTAACCCTTACGAGCAGTACTTC.

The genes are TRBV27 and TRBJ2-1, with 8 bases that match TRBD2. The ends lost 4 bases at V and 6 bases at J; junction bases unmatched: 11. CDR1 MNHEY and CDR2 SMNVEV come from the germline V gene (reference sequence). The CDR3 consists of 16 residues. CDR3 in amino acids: CASSSRTSRRLNEQFF. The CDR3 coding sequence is TGTGCCAGCAGTTCGCGGACTAGCCGTCGACTCAATGAGCAGTTCTTC.

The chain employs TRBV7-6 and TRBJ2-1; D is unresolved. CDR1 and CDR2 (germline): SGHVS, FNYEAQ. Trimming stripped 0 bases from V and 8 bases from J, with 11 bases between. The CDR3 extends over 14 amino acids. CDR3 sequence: CASSLALPSDEQFF. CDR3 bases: TGTGCCAGCAGCTTAGCGTTGCCAAGCGATGAGCAGTTCTTC.

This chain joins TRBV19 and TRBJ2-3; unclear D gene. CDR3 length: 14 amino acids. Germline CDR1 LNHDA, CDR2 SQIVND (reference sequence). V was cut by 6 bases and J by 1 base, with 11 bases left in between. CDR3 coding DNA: TGTGCCAGTAGAAGAGACCGGGGCACAGATACGCAGTATTTT. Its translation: CASRRDRGTDTQYF.